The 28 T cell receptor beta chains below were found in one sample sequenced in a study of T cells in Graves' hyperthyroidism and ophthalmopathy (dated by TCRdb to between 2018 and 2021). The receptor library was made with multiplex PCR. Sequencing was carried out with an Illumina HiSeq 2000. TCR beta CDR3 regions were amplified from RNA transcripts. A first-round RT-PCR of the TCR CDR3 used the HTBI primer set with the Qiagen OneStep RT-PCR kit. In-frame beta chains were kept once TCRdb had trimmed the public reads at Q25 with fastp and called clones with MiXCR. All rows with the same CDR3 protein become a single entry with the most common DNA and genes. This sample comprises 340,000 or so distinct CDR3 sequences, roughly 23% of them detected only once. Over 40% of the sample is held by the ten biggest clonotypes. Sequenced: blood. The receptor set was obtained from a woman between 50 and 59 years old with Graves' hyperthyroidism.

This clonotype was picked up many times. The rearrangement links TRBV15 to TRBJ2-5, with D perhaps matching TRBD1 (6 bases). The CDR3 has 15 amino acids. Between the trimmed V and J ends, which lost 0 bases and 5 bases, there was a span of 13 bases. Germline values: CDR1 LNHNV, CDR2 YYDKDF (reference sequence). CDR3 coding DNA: TGTGCCACCAGCAGAGAAGGGGGTAGGAAGGAGACCCAGTACTTC. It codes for CATSREGGRKETQYF.

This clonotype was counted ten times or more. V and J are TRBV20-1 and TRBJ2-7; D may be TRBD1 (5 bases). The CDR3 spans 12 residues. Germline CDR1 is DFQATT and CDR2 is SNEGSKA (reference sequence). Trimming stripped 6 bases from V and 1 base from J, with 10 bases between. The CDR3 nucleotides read TGCAGTGCCACAGGTATATCCTACGAGCAGTACTTC. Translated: CSATGISYEQYF.

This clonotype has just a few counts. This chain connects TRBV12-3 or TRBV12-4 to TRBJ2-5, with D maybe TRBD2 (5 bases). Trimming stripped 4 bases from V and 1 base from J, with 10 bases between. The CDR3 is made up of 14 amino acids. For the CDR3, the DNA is TGTGCCAGCAGTTCCTGGGGAGTCCAAGAGACCCAGTACTTC. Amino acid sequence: CASSSWGVQETQYF.

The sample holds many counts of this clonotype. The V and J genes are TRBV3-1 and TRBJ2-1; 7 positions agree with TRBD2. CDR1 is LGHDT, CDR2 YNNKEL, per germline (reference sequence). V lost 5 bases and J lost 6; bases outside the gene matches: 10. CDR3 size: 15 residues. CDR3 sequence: CASSIVRERSNEQFF. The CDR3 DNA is TGTGCCAGCAGCATAGTGCGGGAGCGGAGCAATGAGCAGTTCTTC.

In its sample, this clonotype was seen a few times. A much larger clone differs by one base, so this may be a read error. Here the CDR3 DNA reads TGTGCCAGCTCCCCAGACAGGGGCGGTGAAAAACTGTCTTTT. This translates into CASSPDRGGEKLSF. The rearrangement joins TRBV18 to TRBJ1-4, with 8 bases fitting TRBD1. CDR3 length: 14 amino acids. Per germline, CDR1 KGHSH and CDR2 LQKENI. Complete variable domain (other parts from reference TRBV18 and TRBJ1-4): NAGVMQNPRHLVRRRGQEARLRCSPMKGHSHVYWYRQLPEEGLKFMVYLQKENIIDESGMPKERFSAEFPKEGPSILRIQQVVRGDSAAYFCASSPDRGGEKLSFGSGTQLSVL.

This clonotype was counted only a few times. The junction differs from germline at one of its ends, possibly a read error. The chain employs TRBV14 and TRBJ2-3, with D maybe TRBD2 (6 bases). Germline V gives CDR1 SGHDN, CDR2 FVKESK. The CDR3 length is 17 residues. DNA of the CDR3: TGTGCCAGCAGCCAACGGGGCGGGGTGAGATCCACATATACGCAGTATTTT. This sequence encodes CASSQRGGVRSTYTQYF.

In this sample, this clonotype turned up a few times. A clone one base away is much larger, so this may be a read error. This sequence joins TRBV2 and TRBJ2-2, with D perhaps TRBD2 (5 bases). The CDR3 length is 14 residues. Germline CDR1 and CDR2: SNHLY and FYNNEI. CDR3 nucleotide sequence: TGTGCCAGCAAAGTCGCGGTAGACACCGGGGAGCTGTCTTTT. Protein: CASKVAVDTGELSF.

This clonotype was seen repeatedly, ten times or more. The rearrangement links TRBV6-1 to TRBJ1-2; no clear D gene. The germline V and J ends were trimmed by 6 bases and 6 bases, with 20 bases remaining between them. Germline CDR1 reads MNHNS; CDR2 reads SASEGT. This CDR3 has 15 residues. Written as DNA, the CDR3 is TGTGCCAGCAGCAATTACCTTTCGGAAAGCAATGGCTACACCTTC. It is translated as CASSNYLSESNGYTF.

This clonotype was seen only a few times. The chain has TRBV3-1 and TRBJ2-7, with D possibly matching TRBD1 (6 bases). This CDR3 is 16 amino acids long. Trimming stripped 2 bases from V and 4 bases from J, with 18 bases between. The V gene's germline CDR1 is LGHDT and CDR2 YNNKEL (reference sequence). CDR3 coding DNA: TGTGCCAGCAGCCAAACCACTCCGGGACACAGATACGAGCAGTACTTC. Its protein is CASSQTTPGHRYEQYF.

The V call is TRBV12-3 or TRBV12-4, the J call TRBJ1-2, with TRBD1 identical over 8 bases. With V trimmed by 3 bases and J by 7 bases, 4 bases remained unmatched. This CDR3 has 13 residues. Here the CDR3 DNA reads TGTGCCAGCAGTTTGGGACAGGTCGGTGGCTACACCTTC. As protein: CASSLGQVGGYTF.

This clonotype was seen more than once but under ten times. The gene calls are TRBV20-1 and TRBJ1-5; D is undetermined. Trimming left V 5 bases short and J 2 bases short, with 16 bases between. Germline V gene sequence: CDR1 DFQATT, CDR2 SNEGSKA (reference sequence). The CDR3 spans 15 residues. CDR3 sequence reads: CSAPGLVKGNQPQHF. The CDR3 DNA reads TGCAGTGCTCCCGGCCTGGTGAAGGGCAATCAGCCCCAGCATTTT.

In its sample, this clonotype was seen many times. The CDR3 spells CASSLKGTEAFF. DNA for the CDR3: TGCGCCAGCAGCTTGAAAGGAACTGAAGCTTTCTTT. The rearrangement uses TRBV5-1 and TRBJ1-1, with D hard to call. The CDR3 length is 12 residues. Between the trimmed V and J ends, which lost 1 base and 5 bases, there was a span of 6 bases. Germline loops: CDR1 SGHRS, CDR2 YFSETQ.

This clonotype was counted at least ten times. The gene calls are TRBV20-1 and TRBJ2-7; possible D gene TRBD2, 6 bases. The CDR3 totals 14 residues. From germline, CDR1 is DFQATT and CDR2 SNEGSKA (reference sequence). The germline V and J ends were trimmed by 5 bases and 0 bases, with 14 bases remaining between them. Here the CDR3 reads CSAPPGTSSYEQYF. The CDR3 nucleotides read TGCAGTGCTCCCCCCGGGACTTCCTCCTACGAGCAGTACTTC.

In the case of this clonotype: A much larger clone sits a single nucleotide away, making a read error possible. The CDR3 DNA sequence: TGTGCCAGCAGTTTAGCGCGAGCTAGCGGGTCCCAAGAGACCCAGTACTTC. Protein sequence: CASSLARASGSQETQYF. J is TRBJ2-5 and V is TRBV12-3 or TRBV12-4; the match to TRBD2 covers 8 bases. Trimming at V came to 0 bases and at J to 1 base, leaving 7 bases not matched to a gene. The CDR3 totals 17 residues.

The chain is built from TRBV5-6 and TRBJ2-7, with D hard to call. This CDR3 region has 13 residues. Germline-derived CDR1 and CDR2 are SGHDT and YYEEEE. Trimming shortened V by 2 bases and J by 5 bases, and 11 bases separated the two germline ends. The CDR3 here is CASSFPGPNEQYF. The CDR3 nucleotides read TGTGCCAGCAGCTTCCCCGGGCCCAACGAGCAGTACTTC.

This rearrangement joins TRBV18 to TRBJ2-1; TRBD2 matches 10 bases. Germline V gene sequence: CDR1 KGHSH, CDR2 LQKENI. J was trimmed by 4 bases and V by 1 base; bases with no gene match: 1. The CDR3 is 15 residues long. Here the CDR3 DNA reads TGTGCCAGCTCACCACTGGGACTAGCGTACAATGAGCAGTTCTTC. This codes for CASSPLGLAYNEQFF.

CDR3 DNA: TGCAGCGTTGCAAGGGGGCGCGGCTATGGCTACACCTTC. Its translation is CSVARGRGYGYTF. This chain uses TRBV29-1 with TRBJ1-2, with 7 bases fitting TRBD1. V shed 4 bases and J 4 bases; nucleotides not matched to a gene: 6. The CDR3 is 13 amino acids. Germline loops: CDR1 SQVTM, CDR2 ANQGSEA.

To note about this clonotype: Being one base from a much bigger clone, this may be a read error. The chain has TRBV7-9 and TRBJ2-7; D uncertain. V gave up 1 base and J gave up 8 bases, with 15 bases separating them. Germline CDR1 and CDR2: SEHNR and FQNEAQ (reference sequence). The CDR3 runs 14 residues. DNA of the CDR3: TGTGCCAGCAGCTTAGGCAACCTTATGTACAAGCAGTACTTC. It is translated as CASSLGNLMYKQYF.

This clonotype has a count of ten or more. The chain's CDR3 is CAWSVRGWGTDTQYF. The CDR3 DNA follows: TGTGCCTGGAGTGTCAGGGGGTGGGGCACAGATACGCAGTATTTT. The chain employs TRBV30 and TRBJ2-3, with 7 nucleotides matching TRBD1. Germline-derived CDR1 and CDR2 are GTSNPN and SVGIG (reference sequence). V shed 0 bases and J 1 base; nucleotides not matched to a gene: 4. The CDR3 runs 15 residues.

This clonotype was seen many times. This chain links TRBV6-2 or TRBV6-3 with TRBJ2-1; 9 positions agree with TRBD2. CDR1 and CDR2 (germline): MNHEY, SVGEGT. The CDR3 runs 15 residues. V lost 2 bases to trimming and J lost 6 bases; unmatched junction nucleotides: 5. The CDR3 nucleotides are TGTGCCAGCAGTTACGGGACTAGCTCGTTCAATGAGCAGTTCTTC. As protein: CASSYGTSSFNEQFF.

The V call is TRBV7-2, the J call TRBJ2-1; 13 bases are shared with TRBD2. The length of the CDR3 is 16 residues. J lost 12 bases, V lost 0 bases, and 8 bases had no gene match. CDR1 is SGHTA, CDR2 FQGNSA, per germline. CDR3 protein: CASSLAGTSGVGGQFF. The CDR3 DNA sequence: TGTGCCAGCAGCTTAGCCGGGACTAGCGGGGTGGGTGGGCAGTTCTTC.

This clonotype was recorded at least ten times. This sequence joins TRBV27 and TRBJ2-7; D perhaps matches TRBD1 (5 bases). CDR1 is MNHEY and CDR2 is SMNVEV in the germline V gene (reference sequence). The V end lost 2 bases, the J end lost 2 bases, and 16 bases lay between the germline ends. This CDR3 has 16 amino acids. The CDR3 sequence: CASSLALGRAAYEQYF. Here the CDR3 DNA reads TGTGCCAGCAGTTTAGCATTGGGGCGCGCCGCCTACGAGCAGTACTTC.

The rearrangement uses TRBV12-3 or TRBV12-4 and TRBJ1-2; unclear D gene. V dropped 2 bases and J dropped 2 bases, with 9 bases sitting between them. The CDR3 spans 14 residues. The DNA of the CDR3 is TGTGCCAGCAGTTTAAATCTAGAGAACTATGGCTACACCTTC. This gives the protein CASSLNLENYGYTF.

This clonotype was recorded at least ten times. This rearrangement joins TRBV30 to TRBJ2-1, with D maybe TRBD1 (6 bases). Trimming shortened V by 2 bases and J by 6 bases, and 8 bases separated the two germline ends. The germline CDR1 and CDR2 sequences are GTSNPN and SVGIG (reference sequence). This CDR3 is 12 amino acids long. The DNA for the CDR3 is TGTGCCTGGAGTCGAGGGGGCAATGAGCAGTTCTTC. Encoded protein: CAWSRGGNEQFF.

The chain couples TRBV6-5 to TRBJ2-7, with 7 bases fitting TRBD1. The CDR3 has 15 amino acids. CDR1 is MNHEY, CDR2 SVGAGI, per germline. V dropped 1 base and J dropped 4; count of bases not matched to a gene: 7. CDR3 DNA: TGTGCCAGCAGTTACTTGACAGGGAAAAGGTACGAGCAGTACTTC. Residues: CASSYLTGKRYEQYF.

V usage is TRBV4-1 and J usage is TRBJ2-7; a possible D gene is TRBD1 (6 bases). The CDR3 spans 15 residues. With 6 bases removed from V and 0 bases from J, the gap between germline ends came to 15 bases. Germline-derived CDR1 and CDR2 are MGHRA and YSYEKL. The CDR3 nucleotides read TGCGCCAGCAGATCTACCACAGGGCACTCCTACGAGCAGTACTTC. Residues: CASRSTTGHSYEQYF.

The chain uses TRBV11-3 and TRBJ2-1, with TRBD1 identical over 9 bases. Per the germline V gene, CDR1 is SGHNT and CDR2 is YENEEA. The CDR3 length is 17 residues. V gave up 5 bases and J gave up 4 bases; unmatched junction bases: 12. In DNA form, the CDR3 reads TGTGCCAGCAGCCCAAGGGCGGGGACAGGGATTTACAATGAGCAGTTCTTC. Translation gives CASSPRAGTGIYNEQFF.

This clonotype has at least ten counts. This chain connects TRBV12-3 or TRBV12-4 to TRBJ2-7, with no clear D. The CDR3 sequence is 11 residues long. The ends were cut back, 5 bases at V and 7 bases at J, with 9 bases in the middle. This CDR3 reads CASSTFGEQYF. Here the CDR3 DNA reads TGTGCCAGCAGTACCTTTGGGGAGCAGTACTTC.